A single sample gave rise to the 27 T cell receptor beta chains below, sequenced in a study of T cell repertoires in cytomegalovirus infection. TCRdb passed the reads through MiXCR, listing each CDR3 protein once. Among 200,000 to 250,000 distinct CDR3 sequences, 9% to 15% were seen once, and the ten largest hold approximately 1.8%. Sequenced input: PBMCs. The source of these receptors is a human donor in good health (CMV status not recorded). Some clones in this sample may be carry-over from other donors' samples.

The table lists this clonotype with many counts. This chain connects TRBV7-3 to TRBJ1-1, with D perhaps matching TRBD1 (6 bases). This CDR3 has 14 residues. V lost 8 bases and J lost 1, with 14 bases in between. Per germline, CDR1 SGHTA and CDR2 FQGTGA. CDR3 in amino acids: CASRQAASNTEAFF. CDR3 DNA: TGTGCCAGCCGACAGGCCGCTTCGAACACTGAAGCTTTCTTT.

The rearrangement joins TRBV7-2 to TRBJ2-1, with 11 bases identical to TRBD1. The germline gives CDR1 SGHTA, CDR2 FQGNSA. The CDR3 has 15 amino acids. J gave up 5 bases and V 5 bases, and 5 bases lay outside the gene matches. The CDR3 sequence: CASSPWTGGHNEQFF. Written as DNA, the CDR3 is TGTGCCAGCAGCCCCTGGACAGGGGGCCACAATGAGCAGTTCTTC.

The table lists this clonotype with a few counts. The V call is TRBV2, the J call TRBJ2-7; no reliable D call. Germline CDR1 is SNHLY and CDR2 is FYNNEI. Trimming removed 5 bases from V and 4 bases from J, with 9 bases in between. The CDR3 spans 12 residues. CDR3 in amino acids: CASSRSEYEQYF. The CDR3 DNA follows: TGTGCCAGCAGTCGAAGTGAGTACGAGCAGTACTTC.

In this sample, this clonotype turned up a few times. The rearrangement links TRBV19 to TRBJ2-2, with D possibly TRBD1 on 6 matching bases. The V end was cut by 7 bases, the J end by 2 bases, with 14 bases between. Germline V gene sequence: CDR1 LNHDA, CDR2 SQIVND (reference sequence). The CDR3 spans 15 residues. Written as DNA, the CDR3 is TGTGCCAGTATGCCGGGACACCTTAACACCGGGGAGCTGTTTTTT. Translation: CASMPGHLNTGELFF.

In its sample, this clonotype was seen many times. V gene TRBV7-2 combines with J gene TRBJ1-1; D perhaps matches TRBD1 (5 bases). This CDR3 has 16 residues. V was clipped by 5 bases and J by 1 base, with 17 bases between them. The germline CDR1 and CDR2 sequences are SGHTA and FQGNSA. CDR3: CASSPPGRGANTEAFF. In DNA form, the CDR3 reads TGTGCCAGCAGCCCACCCGGGCGGGGCGCGAACACTGAAGCTTTCTTT.

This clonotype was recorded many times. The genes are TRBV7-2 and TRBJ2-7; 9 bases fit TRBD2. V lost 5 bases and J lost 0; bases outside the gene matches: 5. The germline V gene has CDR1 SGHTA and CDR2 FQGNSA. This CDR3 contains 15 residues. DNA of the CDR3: TGTGCCAGCAGCACCCAGCGGGGGGCCTCCTACGAGCAGTACTTC. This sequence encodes CASSTQRGASYEQYF.

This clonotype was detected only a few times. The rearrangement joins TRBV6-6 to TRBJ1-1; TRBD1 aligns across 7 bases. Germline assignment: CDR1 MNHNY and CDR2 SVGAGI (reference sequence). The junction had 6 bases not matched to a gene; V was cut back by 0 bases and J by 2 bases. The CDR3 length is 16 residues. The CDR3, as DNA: TGTGCCAGCAGTTACTCGAGGGACAGACAAAACACTGAAGCTTTCTTT. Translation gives CASSYSRDRQNTEAFF.

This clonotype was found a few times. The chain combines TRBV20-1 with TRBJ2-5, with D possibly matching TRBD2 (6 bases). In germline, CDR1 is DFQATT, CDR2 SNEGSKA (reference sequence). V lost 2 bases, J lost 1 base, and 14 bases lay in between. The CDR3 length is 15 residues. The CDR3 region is CSARPTPGAQETQYF. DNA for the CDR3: TGCAGTGCTAGACCCACCCCGGGAGCCCAAGAGACCCAGTACTTC.

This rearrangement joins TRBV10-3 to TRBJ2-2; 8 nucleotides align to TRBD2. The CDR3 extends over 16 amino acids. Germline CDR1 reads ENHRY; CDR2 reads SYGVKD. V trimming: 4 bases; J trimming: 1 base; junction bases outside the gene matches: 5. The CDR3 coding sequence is TGTGCCATCAGTGCTCAGAGCGGGAGGAACACCGGGGAGCTGTTTTTT. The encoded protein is CAISAQSGRNTGELFF.

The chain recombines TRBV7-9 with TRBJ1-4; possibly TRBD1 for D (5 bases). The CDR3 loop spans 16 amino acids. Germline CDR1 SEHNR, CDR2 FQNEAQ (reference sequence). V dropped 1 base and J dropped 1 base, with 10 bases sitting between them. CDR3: CASSLEGLETNEKLFF. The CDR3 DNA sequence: TGTGCCAGCAGCTTAGAGGGGCTCGAAACTAATGAAAAACTGTTTTTT.

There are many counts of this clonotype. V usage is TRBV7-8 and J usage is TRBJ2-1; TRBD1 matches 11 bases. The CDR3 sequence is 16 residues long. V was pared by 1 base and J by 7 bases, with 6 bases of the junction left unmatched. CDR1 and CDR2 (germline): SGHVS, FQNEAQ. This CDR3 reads CASSLDRTGGFNEQFF. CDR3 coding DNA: TGTGCCAGCAGCTTAGATCGGACAGGGGGCTTTAATGAGCAGTTCTTC.

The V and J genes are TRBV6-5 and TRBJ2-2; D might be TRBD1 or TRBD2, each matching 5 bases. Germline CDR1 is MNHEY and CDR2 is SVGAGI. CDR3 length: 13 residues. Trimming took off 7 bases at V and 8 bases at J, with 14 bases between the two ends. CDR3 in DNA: TGTGCCAGCACCCGAGGGGCAGGGGGGGAGCTGTTTTTT. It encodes CASTRGAGGELFF.

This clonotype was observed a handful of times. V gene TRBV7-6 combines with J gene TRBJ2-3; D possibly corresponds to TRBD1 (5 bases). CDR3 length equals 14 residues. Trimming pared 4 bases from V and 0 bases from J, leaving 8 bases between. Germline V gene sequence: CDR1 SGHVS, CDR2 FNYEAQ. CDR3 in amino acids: CASSSGHSTDTQYF. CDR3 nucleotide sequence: TGTGCCAGCAGCTCCGGACACAGCACAGATACGCAGTATTTT.

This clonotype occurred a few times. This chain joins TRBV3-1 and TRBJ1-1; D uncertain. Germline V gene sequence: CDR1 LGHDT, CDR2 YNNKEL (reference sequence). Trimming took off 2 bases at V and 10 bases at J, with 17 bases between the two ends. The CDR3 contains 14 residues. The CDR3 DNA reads TGTGCCAGCAGCCAACCGTTGGTTTCTGGTGTAGCTTTCTTT. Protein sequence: CASSQPLVSGVAFF.

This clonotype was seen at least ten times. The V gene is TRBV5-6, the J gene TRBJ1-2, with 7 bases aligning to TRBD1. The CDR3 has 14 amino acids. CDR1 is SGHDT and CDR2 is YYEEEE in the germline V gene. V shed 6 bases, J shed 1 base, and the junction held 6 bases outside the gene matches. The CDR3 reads CASIDTGDNYGYTF. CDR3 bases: TGTGCCAGCATCGACACAGGGGATAACTATGGCTACACCTTC.

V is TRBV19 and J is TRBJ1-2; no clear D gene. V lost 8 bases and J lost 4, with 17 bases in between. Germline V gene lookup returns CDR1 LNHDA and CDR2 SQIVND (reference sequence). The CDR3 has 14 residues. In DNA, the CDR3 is TGTGCCAGTCGATCTAAGGGCGGACCCTATGGCTACACCTTC. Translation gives CASRSKGGPYGYTF.

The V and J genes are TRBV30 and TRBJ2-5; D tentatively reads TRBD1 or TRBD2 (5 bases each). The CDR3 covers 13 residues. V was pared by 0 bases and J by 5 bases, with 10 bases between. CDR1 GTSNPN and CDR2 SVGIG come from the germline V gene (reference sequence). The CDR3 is CAWSVRGVETQYF. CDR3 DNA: TGTGCCTGGAGTGTACGAGGGGTCGAGACCCAGTACTTC.

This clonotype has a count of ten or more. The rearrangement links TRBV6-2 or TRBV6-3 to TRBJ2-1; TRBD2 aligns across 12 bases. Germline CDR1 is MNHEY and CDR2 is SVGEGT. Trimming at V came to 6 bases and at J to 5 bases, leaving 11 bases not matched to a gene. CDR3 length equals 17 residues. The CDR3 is CASSRRLAGVADNEQFF. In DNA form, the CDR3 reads TGTGCCAGCAGCAGAAGACTAGCGGGAGTAGCGGACAATGAGCAGTTCTTC.

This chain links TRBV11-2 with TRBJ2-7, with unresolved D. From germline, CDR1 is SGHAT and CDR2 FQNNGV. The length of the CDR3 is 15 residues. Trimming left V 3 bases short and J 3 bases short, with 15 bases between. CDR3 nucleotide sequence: TGTGCCAGCAGCTTGGGATCCACAACGGACTACGAGCAGTACTTC. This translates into CASSLGSTTDYEQYF. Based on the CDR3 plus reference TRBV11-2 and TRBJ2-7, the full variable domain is EAGVAQSPRYKIIEKRQSVAFWCNPISGHATLYWYQQILGQGPKLLIQFQNNGVVDDSQLPKDRFSAERLKGVDSTLKIQPAKLEDSAVYLCASSLGSTTDYEQYFGPGTRLTVT.

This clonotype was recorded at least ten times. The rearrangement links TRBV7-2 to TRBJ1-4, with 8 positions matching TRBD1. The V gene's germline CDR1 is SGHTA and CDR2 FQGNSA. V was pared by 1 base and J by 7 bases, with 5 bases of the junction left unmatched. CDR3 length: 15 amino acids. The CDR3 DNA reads TGTGCCAGCAGCTTAGATTCGGACAGGGTTGAAAAACTGTTTTTT. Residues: CASSLDSDRVEKLFF.

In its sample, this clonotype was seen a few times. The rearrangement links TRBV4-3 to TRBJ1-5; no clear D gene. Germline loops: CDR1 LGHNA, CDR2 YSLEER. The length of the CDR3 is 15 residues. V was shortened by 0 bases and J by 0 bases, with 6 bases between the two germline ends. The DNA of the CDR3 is TGCGCCAGCAGCCAAGATGCGGTTAGCAATCAGCCCCAGCATTTT. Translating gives CASSQDAVSNQPQHF.

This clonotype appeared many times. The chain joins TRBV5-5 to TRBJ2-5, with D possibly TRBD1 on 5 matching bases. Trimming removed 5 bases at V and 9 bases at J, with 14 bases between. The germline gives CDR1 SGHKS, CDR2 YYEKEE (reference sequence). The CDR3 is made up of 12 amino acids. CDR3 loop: CASRAAEGAQYF. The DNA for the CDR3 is TGTGCCAGCAGAGCTGCGGAAGGGGCCCAGTACTTC.

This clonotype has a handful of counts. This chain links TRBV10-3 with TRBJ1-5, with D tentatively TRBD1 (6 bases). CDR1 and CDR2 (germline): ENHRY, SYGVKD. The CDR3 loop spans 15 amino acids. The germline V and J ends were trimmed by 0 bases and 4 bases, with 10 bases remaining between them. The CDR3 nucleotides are TGTGCCATCAGTGAGTCCGAACAGGGAAATCAGCCCCAGCATTTT. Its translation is CAISESEQGNQPQHF.

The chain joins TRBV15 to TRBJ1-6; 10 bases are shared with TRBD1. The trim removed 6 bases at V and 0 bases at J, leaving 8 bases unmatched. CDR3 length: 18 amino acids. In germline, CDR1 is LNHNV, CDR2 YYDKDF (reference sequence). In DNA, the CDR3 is TGTGCCACCAGGAGGGACAGGGGCCCTAGCTCCTATAATTCACCCCTCCACTTT. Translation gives CATRRDRGPSSYNSPLHF. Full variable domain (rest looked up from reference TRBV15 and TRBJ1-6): DAMVIQNPRYQVTQFGKPVTLSCSQTLNHNVMYWYQQKSSQAPKLLFHYYDKDFNNEADTPDNFQSRRPNTSFCFLDIRSPGLGDTAMYLCATRRDRGPSSYNSPLHFGNGTRLTVT.

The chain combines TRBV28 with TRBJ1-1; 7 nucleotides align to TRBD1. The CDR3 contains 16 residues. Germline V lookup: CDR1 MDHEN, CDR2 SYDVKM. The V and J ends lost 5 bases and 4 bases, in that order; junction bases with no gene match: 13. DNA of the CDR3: TGTGCCAGCAGTCCTAGCCCGGGACAGAAAATCACTGAAGCTTTCTTT. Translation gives CASSPSPGQKITEAFF. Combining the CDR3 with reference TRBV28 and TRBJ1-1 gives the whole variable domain DVKVTQSSRYLVKRTGEKVFLECVQDMDHENMFWYRQDPGLGLRLIYFSYDVKMKEKGDIPEGYSVSREKKERFSLILESASTNQTSMYLCASSPSPGQKITEAFFGQGTRLTVV.

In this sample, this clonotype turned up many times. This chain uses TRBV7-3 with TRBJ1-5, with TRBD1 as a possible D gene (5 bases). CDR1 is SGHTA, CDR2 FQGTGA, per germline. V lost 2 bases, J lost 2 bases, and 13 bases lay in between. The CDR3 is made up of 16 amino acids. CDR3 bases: TGTGCCAGCAGCTTAGTGCCCGGGGCTGGCAATCAGCCCCAGCATTTT. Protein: CASSLVPGAGNQPQHF. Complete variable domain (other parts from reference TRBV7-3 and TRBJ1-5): GAGVSQTPSNKVTEKGKYVELRCDPISGHTALYWYRQSLGQGPEFLIYFQGTGAADDSGLPNDRFFAVRPEGSVSTLKIQRTERGDSAVYLCASSLVPGAGNQPQHFGDGTRLSIL.

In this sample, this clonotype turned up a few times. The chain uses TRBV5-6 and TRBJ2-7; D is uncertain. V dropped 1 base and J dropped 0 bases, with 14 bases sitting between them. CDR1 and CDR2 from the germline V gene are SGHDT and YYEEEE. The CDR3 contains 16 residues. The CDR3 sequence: CASSLSLVRSSYEQYF. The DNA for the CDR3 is TGTGCCAGCAGCTTGTCTCTGGTACGGAGCTCCTACGAGCAGTACTTC. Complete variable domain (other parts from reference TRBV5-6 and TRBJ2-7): DAGVTQSPTHLIKTRGQQVTLRCSPKSGHDTVSWYQQALGQGPQFIFQYYEEEERQRGNFPDRFSGHQFPNYSSELNVNALLLGDSALYLCASSLSLVRSSYEQYFGPGTRLTVT.